A selection of T cell receptor beta chains follows, all from one sample in a study of regulatory T cells in long-lasting Graves disease. Via MiXCR, TCRdb re-called the multiplex PCR reads, giving one row per CDR3 protein. The sample lists hundreds of thousands of distinct CDR3 sequences; about 15% were seen once. The sample was also linked to a second study, of T cells in Graves' hyperthyroidism and ophthalmopathy.

The input for sequencing was peripheral blood mononuclear cells (PBMCs), taken at new diagnosis, from a patient treated with antithyroid drugs. Receptor source: a woman in her thirties or forties with Graves disease. CDR3s include the opening cysteine and the closing phenylalanine or tryptophan. D genes are given only for firm matches. Clone size is given for some rows only: seen once, a few or many times, or a class if the clone is expanded.

V gene: TRBV20-1
clone size: -
D gene: -
J gene: TRBJ2-7
CDR3 protein: CSARRTVPYEQYF
CDR3 DNA: TGCAGTGCTAGGAGAACGGTACCCTACGAGCAGTACTTC

V gene: TRBV12-3/TRBV12-4
clone size: many
D gene: -
J gene: TRBJ2-1
CDR3 protein: CASSLLAPPPYNEQFF
CDR3 DNA: TGTGCCAGCAGTTTATTGGCCCCACCACCCTACAATGAGCAGTTCTTC

V gene: TRBV19
clone size: few
D gene: -
J gene: TRBJ2-3
CDR3 protein: CASASGANTDTQYF
CDR3 DNA: TGTGCCAGCGCCTCCGGAGCCAACACAGATACGCAGTATTTT

V gene: TRBV6-1
clone size: -
D gene: -
J gene: TRBJ2-3
CDR3 protein: CASKWAGGVDTQYF
CDR3 DNA: TGTGCCAGCAAATGGGCAGGAGGTGTAGATACGCAGTATTTT

V gene: TRBV7-2
clone size: -
D gene: TRBD2
J gene: TRBJ2-4
CDR3 protein: CASSQGTDWTSGRSPKNIQYF
CDR3 DNA: TGTGCCAGCAGCCAAGGGACAGACTGGACTAGCGGGAGAAGTCCCAAAAACATTCAGTACTTC

V gene: TRBV28
clone size: many
D gene: TRBD1
J gene: TRBJ1-5
CDR3 protein: CASSPGQGAYQPQHF
CDR3 DNA: TGTGCCAGCAGTCCAGGACAGGGGGCCTATCAGCCCCAGCATTTT

V gene: TRBV27
clone size: -
D gene: -
J gene: TRBJ2-7
CDR3 protein: CASKRGTSYEQYF
CDR3 DNA: TGTGCCAGCAAAAGAGGGACCTCCTACGAGCAGTACTTC

V gene: TRBV12-3/TRBV12-4
clone size: many
D gene: TRBD2
J gene: TRBJ2-2
CDR3 protein: CASSLAGGPIGELFF
CDR3 DNA: TGTGCCAGCAGCCTAGCGGGAGGGCCAATCGGGGAGCTGTTTTTT

V gene: TRBV19
clone size: -
D gene: TRBD1
J gene: TRBJ2-7
CDR3 protein: CASSMDETGKFYEQYF
CDR3 DNA: TGTGCCAGTAGTATGGATGAGACAGGGAAATTCTACGAGCAGTACTTC

V gene: TRBV5-6
clone size: -
D gene: -
J gene: TRBJ2-2
CDR3 protein: CASSLYGGAGELFF
CDR3 DNA: TGTGCCAGCAGCTTGTACGGGGGAGCCGGGGAGCTGTTTTTT

V gene: TRBV4-2
clone size: -
D gene: TRBD2
J gene: TRBJ2-1
CDR3 protein: CASSQERERTEQFF
CDR3 DNA: TGTGCCAGCAGCCAAGAGCGGGAGAGGACGGAGCAGTTCTTC

V gene: TRBV2
clone size: many
D gene: -
J gene: TRBJ1-1
CDR3 protein: CASSVYPVNTEAFF
CDR3 DNA: TGTGCCAGCAGTGTTTATCCGGTGAACACTGAAGCTTTCTTT

V gene: TRBV5-1
clone size: many
D gene: -
J gene: TRBJ2-1
CDR3 protein: CASSLNSNYNEQFF
CDR3 DNA: TGCGCCAGCAGCTTGAACTCGAATTACAATGAGCAGTTCTTC

V gene: TRBV25-1
clone size: -
D gene: -
J gene: TRBJ1-6
CDR3 protein: CASSPHEGLDSPLHF
CDR3 DNA: TGTGCCAGCAGTCCTCACGAGGGGCTAGATTCACCCCTCCACTTT

V gene: TRBV2
clone size: many
D gene: TRBD1
J gene: TRBJ1-1
CDR3 protein: CASSARQGAMTEAFF
CDR3 DNA: TGTGCCAGCAGTGCCCGACAGGGGGCAATGACTGAAGCTTTCTTT

V gene: TRBV28
clone size: few
D gene: TRBD1
J gene: TRBJ2-1
CDR3 protein: CASSFERGRDEQFF
CDR3 DNA: TGTGCCAGCAGTTTCGAAAGGGGGCGGGATGAGCAGTTCTTC

V gene: TRBV7-2
clone size: few
D gene: -
J gene: TRBJ2-7
CDR3 protein: CASSLVDRSYEQYF
CDR3 DNA: TGTGCCAGCAGCTTAGTAGACAGGAGCTACGAGCAGTACTTC

V gene: TRBV5-1
clone size: many
D gene: TRBD1
J gene: TRBJ2-5
CDR3 protein: CASSFNRGQETQYF
CDR3 DNA: TGCGCCAGCAGCTTCAACAGGGGGCAAGAGACCCAGTACTTC

V gene: TRBV7-8
clone size: -
D gene: -
J gene: TRBJ1-2
CDR3 protein: CASSLTTGMWGYTF
CDR3 DNA: TGTGCCAGCAGCTTGACCACAGGGATGTGGGGCTACACCTTC

V gene: TRBV19
clone size: -
D gene: TRBD1
J gene: TRBJ1-2
CDR3 protein: CASSLSDRGWEWGYGYTF
CDR3 DNA: TGTGCCAGTAGTTTATCAGACAGGGGATGGGAATGGGGCTATGGCTACACCTTC

V gene: TRBV6-5
clone size: -
D gene: TRBD1
J gene: TRBJ2-7
CDR3 protein: CASSYNVPGQGREQYF
CDR3 DNA: TGTGCCAGCAGTTACAACGTGCCGGGACAGGGACGCGAGCAGTACTTC

V gene: TRBV28
clone size: many
D gene: -
J gene: TRBJ1-2
CDR3 protein: CASSFGGQGGGYTF
CDR3 DNA: TGTGCCAGCAGTTTCGGGGGTCAGGGCGGGGGCTACACCTTC

V gene: TRBV19
clone size: -
D gene: -
J gene: TRBJ2-7
CDR3 protein: CASSIVGSYEQYF
CDR3 DNA: TGTGCCAGTAGTATAGTGGGCTCCTACGAGCAGTACTTC

V gene: TRBV12-3/TRBV12-4
clone size: -
D gene: -
J gene: TRBJ1-5
CDR3 protein: CASSPRSQPQHF
CDR3 DNA: TGTGCCAGCAGCCCCCGTTCTCAGCCCCAGCATTTT

V gene: TRBV14
clone size: -
D gene: -
J gene: TRBJ2-1
CDR3 protein: CASSQGTAYNEQFF
CDR3 DNA: TGTGCCAGCAGCCAAGGCACTGCTTACAATGAGCAGTTCTTC

V gene: TRBV29-1
clone size: many
D gene: -
J gene: TRBJ2-1
CDR3 protein: CSADSEQFF
CDR3 DNA: TGCAGCGCTGACAGTGAGCAGTTCTTC

V gene: TRBV11-3
clone size: many
D gene: TRBD2
J gene: TRBJ2-5
CDR3 protein: CASTRLAGVQETQYF
CDR3 DNA: TGTGCCAGCACCCGACTAGCGGGAGTCCAAGAGACCCAGTACTTC

V gene: TRBV6-1
clone size: once
D gene: TRBD1
J gene: TRBJ1-5
CDR3 protein: CASSRSGTGLPYSNQPQHF
CDR3 DNA: TGTGCCAGCAGTAGATCCGGGACAGGGCTTCCTTATAGCAATCAGCCCCAGCATTTT

V gene: TRBV28
clone size: many
D gene: TRBD1
J gene: TRBJ2-1
CDR3 protein: CASRERSFKIGAGGNEQFF
CDR3 DNA: TGTGCCAGCAGAGAAAGAAGCTTCAAAATAGGGGCAGGGGGCAATGAGCAGTTCTTC

V gene: TRBV27
clone size: many
D gene: TRBD1
J gene: TRBJ1-4
CDR3 protein: CASSQGGLLEKLFF
CDR3 DNA: TGTGCCAGTTCACAGGGGGGGTTGTTGGAAAAACTGTTTTTT

V gene: TRBV30
clone size: few
D gene: TRBD1
J gene: TRBJ2-4
CDR3 protein: CAWSLTGNKNIQYF
CDR3 DNA: TGTGCCTGGAGTTTGACAGGGAACAAAAACATTCAGTACTTC

V gene: TRBV9
clone size: many
D gene: -
J gene: TRBJ2-1
CDR3 protein: CASSPSRNFAYNEQFF
CDR3 DNA: TGTGCCAGCAGCCCCTCACGGAATTTCGCCTACAATGAGCAGTTCTTC

V gene: TRBV11-3
clone size: many
D gene: -
J gene: TRBJ1-3
CDR3 protein: CASSLGEGPVSGNTIYF
CDR3 DNA: TGTGCCAGCAGCTTGGGGGAAGGCCCCGTCTCTGGAAACACCATATATTTT

V gene: TRBV7-2
clone size: few
D gene: TRBD2
J gene: TRBJ2-1
CDR3 protein: CASSLGLAGGKNEQFF
CDR3 DNA: TGTGCCAGCAGCTTGGGGCTAGCGGGAGGGAAAAATGAGCAGTTCTTC

V gene: TRBV7-2
clone size: -
D gene: TRBD2
J gene: TRBJ2-5
CDR3 protein: CASSSGRGETQYF
CDR3 DNA: TGTGCCAGCAGCTCCGGGAGGGGAGAGACCCAGTACTTC

V gene: TRBV12-3/TRBV12-4
clone size: many
D gene: -
J gene: TRBJ1-2
CDR3 protein: CASSLAFFTRGYTF
CDR3 DNA: TGTGCCAGCAGTTTAGCGTTTTTCACGAGGGGCTACACCTTC

V gene: TRBV4-2
clone size: -
D gene: -
J gene: TRBJ1-6
CDR3 protein: CASSQGDVRGGSPLHF
CDR3 DNA: TGTGCCAGCAGCCAAGGGGATGTAAGAGGTGGTTCACCCCTCCACTTT

V gene: TRBV20-1
clone size: many
D gene: -
J gene: TRBJ1-1
CDR3 protein: CSASRMRQGQAFF
CDR3 DNA: TGCAGTGCTTCTCGAATGAGGCAGGGCCAAGCTTTCTTT

V gene: TRBV4-1
clone size: few
D gene: -
J gene: TRBJ2-2
CDR3 protein: CASSLPRDTNTGELFF
CDR3 DNA: TGCGCCAGCAGCCTTCCCCGGGACACGAACACCGGGGAGCTGTTTTTT

V gene: TRBV20-1
clone size: many
D gene: TRBD2
J gene: TRBJ2-5
CDR3 protein: CSLQGLAGVVGETQYF
CDR3 DNA: TGCAGTCTACAGGGCCTAGCGGGAGTAGTCGGTGAGACCCAGTACTTC

V gene: TRBV5-6
clone size: -
D gene: TRBD1
J gene: TRBJ2-7
CDR3 protein: CASSLILGTGGDEQYF
CDR3 DNA: TGTGCCAGCAGCTTGATCCTTGGGACAGGGGGCGACGAGCAGTACTTC

V gene: TRBV19
clone size: many
D gene: -
J gene: TRBJ1-5
CDR3 protein: CASSEWGDNQPQHF
CDR3 DNA: TGTGCCAGTAGTGAATGGGGGGACAATCAGCCCCAGCATTTT

V gene: TRBV3-1
clone size: many
D gene: TRBD2
J gene: TRBJ2-3
CDR3 protein: CASSPASGRADTQYF
CDR3 DNA: TGTGCCAGCAGCCCCGCCAGCGGGAGGGCAGATACGCAGTATTTT

V gene: TRBV11-2
clone size: -
D gene: -
J gene: TRBJ2-7
CDR3 protein: CASRPPAGYEQYF
CDR3 DNA: TGTGCCAGCAGGCCTCCGGCAGGTTACGAGCAGTACTTC

V gene: TRBV11-3
clone size: many
D gene: TRBD2
J gene: TRBJ2-1
CDR3 protein: CASRRLAGVNEQFF
CDR3 DNA: TGTGCCAGCAGGCGACTAGCGGGAGTCAATGAGCAGTTCTTC

V gene: TRBV6-1
clone size: -
D gene: -
J gene: TRBJ2-1
CDR3 protein: CASSEKGGSSWDEQFF
CDR3 DNA: TGTGCCAGCAGTGAAAAGGGGGGGAGCAGCTGGGATGAGCAGTTCTTC

V gene: TRBV2
clone size: many
D gene: -
J gene: TRBJ1-1
CDR3 protein: CASRSTVNTEAFF
CDR3 DNA: TGTGCCAGCAGGTCAACAGTGAACACTGAAGCTTTCTTT

V gene: TRBV7-9
clone size: many
D gene: -
J gene: TRBJ1-2
CDR3 protein: CASSSTEVDYGYTF
CDR3 DNA: TGTGCCAGCAGCTCGACGGAAGTGGACTATGGCTACACCTTC

V gene: TRBV7-6
clone size: many
D gene: -
J gene: TRBJ2-1
CDR3 protein: CASSLGFLPAGSSYNEQFF
CDR3 DNA: TGTGCCAGCAGCTTAGGATTTCTCCCGGCGGGGAGCTCCTACAATGAGCAGTTCTTC

V gene: TRBV28
clone size: -
D gene: TRBD2
J gene: TRBJ2-1
CDR3 protein: CASSFVSGRRVNEQFF
CDR3 DNA: TGTGCCAGCAGTTTTGTTAGCGGGAGGCGGGTCAATGAGCAGTTCTTC

V gene: TRBV5-1
clone size: few
D gene: TRBD2
J gene: TRBJ2-2
CDR3 protein: CASSLTLASGSPGELFF
CDR3 DNA: TGCGCCAGCAGCTTGACCCTTGCTAGCGGGAGTCCCGGGGAGCTGTTTTTT

V gene: TRBV14
clone size: many
D gene: -
J gene: TRBJ2-3
CDR3 protein: CASSQDWVNTQYF
CDR3 DNA: TGTGCCAGCAGCCAAGATTGGGTTAATACGCAGTATTTT

V gene: TRBV12-3/TRBV12-4
clone size: many
D gene: -
J gene: TRBJ2-6
CDR3 protein: CASSFFTAGANVLTF
CDR3 DNA: TGTGCCAGCAGTTTTTTCACAGCTGGGGCCAACGTCCTGACTTTC

V gene: TRBV11-1
clone size: many
D gene: TRBD2
J gene: TRBJ2-1
CDR3 protein: CASSLAGYEVRGALAVEQFF
CDR3 DNA: TGTGCCAGCAGCTTAGCCGGGTATGAGGTCAGGGGAGCACTAGCGGTTGAGCAGTTCTTC